Shown below are 16 T cell receptor beta chains from a single sample sequenced in a study of T cell changes during pregnancy in multiple sclerosis (dated by TCRdb to between 2018 and 2020). The library was generated by the immunoSEQ multiplex PCR assay. TCRdb mirrors the immuneACCESS table, restricted to in-frame sequences. Some clones are absent from its copies; in checked studies, under half trace to an unresolved V gene, and the reason for the others is unknown. This sample holds about 55,000 clones; approximately 90% were observed only once. The ten largest make up approximately 0.6% of the sample. The sample in question was CD4+ T cells from peripheral blood mononuclear cells, obtained in the first trimester of pregnancy. The receptors derive from a female donor with multiple sclerosis, enrolled in a pregnancy study.

This chain connects TRBV5-6 to TRBJ2-7; D is unresolved. Looked up from germline, CDR1 is SGHDT and CDR2 is YYEEEE. This CDR3 comprises 13 residues. V lost 5 bases and J lost 0, with 9 bases in between. The CDR3 sequence: CASRDSFSYEQYF. DNA for the CDR3: TGTGCCAGCAGAGACTCCTTCTCCTACGAGCAGTACTTC.

This chain links TRBV9 with TRBJ2-2; 10 positions agree with TRBD2. The CDR3 contains 13 residues. Trimming at V came to 6 bases and at J to 4 bases, leaving 0 bases not matched to a gene. CDR1 and CDR2 from the germline V gene are SGDLS and YYNGEE. CDR3 protein: CASTSGGTGELFF. CDR3 nucleotides: TGTGCCAGCACTAGCGGGGGCACCGGGGAGCTGTTTTTT.

The chain links TRBV7-9 to TRBJ2-3; D gene uncertain. V lost 1 base and J lost 4, with 9 bases in between. This CDR3 has 14 residues. Per germline, CDR1 SEHNR and CDR2 FQNEAQ (reference sequence). CDR3 residues: CASSLVPRPDTQYF. The DNA of the CDR3 is TGTGCCAGCAGCTTAGTGCCGCGGCCAGATACGCAGTATTTT. Based on the CDR3 plus reference TRBV7-9 and TRBJ2-3, the full variable domain is DTGVSQNPRHKITKRGQNVTFRCDPISEHNRLYWYRQTLGQGPEFLTYFQNEAQLEKSRLLSDRFSAERPKGSFSTLEIQRTEQGDSAMYLCASSLVPRPDTQYFGPGTRLTVL.

J is TRBJ2-7 and V is TRBV11-3, with 9 bases lining up with TRBD1. Germline CDR1 and CDR2: SGHNT and YENEEA. The junction had 13 bases not matched to a gene; V was cut back by 2 bases and J by 2 bases. The CDR3 extends over 18 amino acids. CDR3 DNA: TGTGCCAGCAGCTTAACTTGGGACAGGGTGATCAAGACCTACGAGCAGTACTTC. Amino acids: CASSLTWDRVIKTYEQYF.

The rearrangement uses TRBV11-3 and TRBJ1-5; a weak D match, TRBD1 (6 bases). Germline CDR1 is SGHNT and CDR2 is YENEEA. The CDR3 has 15 residues. V was shortened by 5 bases and J by 2 bases, with 13 bases between the two germline ends. CDR3 amino acids: CASSRGGPGNQPQHF. The CDR3 DNA sequence: TGTGCCAGCAGCCGGGGGGGGCCGGGCAATCAGCCCCAGCATTTT.

The DNA of the CDR3 is TGTGCCACCAGCCGTGACAGGGCAACTAATGAAAAACTGTTTTTT. Residues: CATSRDRATNEKLFF. The chain uses TRBV15 and TRBJ1-4; TRBD1 matches 7 bases. Germline values: CDR1 LNHNV, CDR2 YYDKDF (reference sequence). CDR3 length equals 15 residues. V was pared by 5 bases and J by 0 bases, with 3 bases of the junction left unmatched.

The chain combines TRBV5-6 with TRBJ1-2; 7 positions match TRBD1. Germline-derived CDR1 and CDR2 are SGHDT and YYEEEE. After removal of 4 bases from V and 5 bases from J, the junction contained 5 bases not matched to a gene. CDR3 length: 13 residues. CDR3 DNA sequence: TGTGCCAGCAGCCCAGACAGGGATTATGGCTACACCTTC. Translation gives CASSPDRDYGYTF.

The chain employs TRBV2 and TRBJ1-5; TRBD1 matches at 7 bases. CDR1 is SNHLY and CDR2 is FYNNEI in the germline V gene. The V gene end was trimmed by 7 bases and the J gene end by 1 base; junction bases not matched to a gene: 4. The CDR3 runs to 14 residues. CDR3 loop: CASTRDRSNQPQHF. CDR3 nucleotide sequence: TGTGCCAGCACTCGGGACAGAAGCAATCAGCCCCAGCATTTT.

The chain links TRBV6-5 to TRBJ2-1; TRBD2 matches 7 bases. Germline V gives CDR1 MNHEY, CDR2 SVGAGI. Trimming cost V 5 bases and J 4 bases; bases outside gene matches: 5. There are 14 residues in the CDR3. The CDR3 region is CASSALANYNEQFF. The CDR3 nucleotides read TGTGCCAGCAGTGCACTAGCGAATTACAATGAGCAGTTCTTC.

This chain connects TRBV14 to TRBJ1-4, with 10 bases aligning to TRBD1. The V gene's germline CDR1 is SGHDN and CDR2 FVKESK. Trimming at V came to 3 bases and at J to 6 bases, leaving 7 bases not matched to a gene. The CDR3 sequence is 16 residues long. Written as DNA, the CDR3 is TGTGCCAGCAGCCACCTAACCGGGACAGGGGATGAAAAACTGTTTTTT. This translates into CASSHLTGTGDEKLFF.

This clone has just one count. CDR3 in amino acids: CASSLAVTGGQDTQYF. In DNA, the CDR3 is TGCGCCAGCAGCTTGGCCGTAACGGGAGGGCAAGATACGCAGTATTTT. This chain uses TRBV5-1 with TRBJ2-3; 8 bases map to TRBD2. The CDR3 has 16 residues. The trim removed 0 bases at V and 5 bases at J, leaving 8 bases unmatched. Germline V gene data show CDR1 as SGHRS and CDR2 as YFSETQ.

The chain links TRBV7-2 to TRBJ2-7; D is uncertain. The length of the CDR3 is 11 residues. The V end lost 5 bases, the J end lost 4 bases, and 6 bases lay between the germline ends. The V gene's germline CDR1 is SGHTA and CDR2 FQGNSA. CDR3 sequence reads: CASSVSYEQYF. For the CDR3, the DNA is TGTGCCAGCAGCGTTTCTTACGAGCAGTACTTC.

This clone is a singleton in its sample. The chain couples TRBV11-3 to TRBJ1-1; D is unclear. The V and J ends lost 5 bases and 5 bases respectively, with 12 bases between them. Germline lookup yields CDR1 SGHNT and CDR2 YENEEA. This CDR3 region has 13 residues. In DNA, the CDR3 is TGTGCCAGCAGCCCCTCCGTCCGGACTGAAGCTTTCTTT. It is translated as CASSPSVRTEAFF.

The chain joins TRBV5-6 to TRBJ2-7; the D gene is possibly TRBD2 (7 bases). The CDR3 has 16 residues. CDR1 is SGHDT, CDR2 YYEEEE, per germline. V lost 0 bases and J 2 bases, leaving 15 bases between the germline ends. In nucleotides, the CDR3 is TGTGCCAGCAGCTTGGAGGGGGGGCCGTCAACCTACGAGCAGTACTTC. Translating gives CASSLEGGPSTYEQYF.

This chain connects TRBV6-1 to TRBJ1-5; D perhaps matches TRBD1 (5 bases). CDR1 and CDR2 from the germline V gene are MNHNS and SASEGT. CDR3 length: 13 amino acids. Trimming left V 6 bases short and J 7 bases short, with 13 bases between. In nucleotides, the CDR3 is TGTGCCAGCAGAGGACATTTAGGACAGCCCCAGCATTTT. It is translated as CASRGHLGQPQHF.

The genes are TRBV4-3 and TRBJ1-3, with 8 bases identical to TRBD1. V was pared by 3 bases and J by 2 bases, with 0 bases of the junction left unmatched. There are 14 residues in the CDR3. The germline CDR1 and CDR2 sequences are LGHNA and YSLEER. CDR3 amino acids: CASSQTGAGNTIYF. CDR3 coding DNA: TGCGCCAGCAGCCAGACAGGGGCTGGAAACACCATATATTTT.